The 24 T cell receptor beta chains presented below share a single source sample, sequenced in a study of blood T cells in healthy people across ages. It was with a sample-barcoded 5' primer and a J-beta primer mix that a second PCR of about 7 to 12 cycles was run. TCRdb reanalysed the 5' RACE reads using MiXCR and keeps one entry per CDR3 protein. The sample has under 850,000 distinct CDR3 sequences, about 34% seen once; the top ten hold about an eighth. Sample: blood. These receptor sequences come from a man younger than 35 in good health.

In regard to this clonotype: Germline is not matched at one junction end, which may reflect a read error. The rearrangement links TRBV6-5 to TRBJ2-4; D gene uncertain. The CDR3 totals 13 residues. Germline V gene sequence: CDR1 MNHEY, CDR2 SVGAGI. The chain's CDR3 is CASRPVSVNTQYF. The DNA of the CDR3 is TGTGCCAGCAGACCGGTTTCTGTTAACACTCAGTACTTC.

CDR3 protein: CASSQEKTQGGYTF. Here the CDR3 DNA reads TGCGCCAGCAGCCAAGAGAAGACGCAGGGAGGCTACACCTTC. This chain links TRBV4-1 with TRBJ1-2; the D gene is possibly TRBD1 (5 bases). V shed 0 bases and J shed 8 bases, with 13 bases lying between them. The CDR3 has 14 amino acids. Germline V gene data show CDR1 as MGHRA and CDR2 as YSYEKL.

The chain uses TRBV14 and TRBJ2-3, with D unresolved. The CDR3 contains 15 residues. The V gene's germline CDR1 is SGHDN and CDR2 FVKESK. The ends were cut back, 0 bases at V and 9 bases at J, with 16 bases in the middle. CDR3 residues: CASSQEIPVMSTQYF. DNA of the CDR3: TGTGCCAGCAGCCAAGAGATTCCCGTAATGTCGACGCAGTATTTT.

This clonotype was recorded many times. The CDR3 DNA sequence: TGCAGTGCTAGAGAAGCCGGGACAGAGTTTTATCAGCCCCAGCATTTT. Protein sequence: CSAREAGTEFYQPQHF. V is TRBV20-1 and J is TRBJ1-5; 7 bases line up with TRBD1. Germline CDR1 DFQATT, CDR2 SNEGSKA (reference sequence). V lost 0 bases and J lost 5; bases outside the gene matches: 10. This CDR3 comprises 16 residues.

This clonotype occurred a few times. The rearrangement links TRBV9 to TRBJ1-1; D is possibly TRBD1 (6 bases). The CDR3 extends over 16 amino acids. Germline V gene data show CDR1 as SGDLS and CDR2 as YYNGEE. V was shortened by 0 bases and J by 4 bases, with 16 bases between the two germline ends. The CDR3 bases are TGTGCCAGCAGCGTAGCATTCCAGGGGATGGGCACTGAAGCTTTCTTT. It translates to CASSVAFQGMGTEAFF.

The chain recombines TRBV4-1 with TRBJ2-2; 7 positions agree with TRBD2. Unmatched junction bases numbered 11, after V lost 1 base and J lost 0 bases. This CDR3 is 19 amino acids long. The V gene's germline CDR1 is MGHRA and CDR2 YSYEKL. The CDR3 coding sequence is TGCGCCAGCAGCCAAGTTAAAGCGGGGCCCAGCGCGAACACCGGGGAGCTGTTTTTT. The encoded protein is CASSQVKAGPSANTGELFF.

The rearrangement joins TRBV12-2 to TRBJ1-2; the table names TRBD1, a call not compared with the DNA. TRBV12-2 has pseudogene status. CDR3 length: 13 amino acids. In DNA form, the CDR3 reads TGTGCAAGTCGCTCAGGACAGTGCTATGGCTACACCTTC. It codes for CASRSGQCYGYTF.

This chain connects TRBV7-9 to TRBJ2-4; D gene ambiguous. The tail of the sequence fits TRBJ2-5 better, so the J call may be wrong. The germline V gene has CDR1 SEHNR and CDR2 FQNEAQ (reference sequence). This CDR3 is 13 amino acids long. The CDR3, as DNA: TGTGCCAGCCGGGCGTTCCGATTTGAGACCCAGTACTTC. Protein sequence: CASRAFRFETQYF.

CDR3 nucleotide sequence: TGTGCCAGCAGCGACCGGACAGGCATAGAGACCCAGTACTTC. Its translation: CASSDRTGIETQYF. The chain carries TRBV7-2 and TRBJ2-5, with 7 bases that match TRBD1. The CDR3 is made up of 14 amino acids. The J segment lost 4 bases and the V segment lost 5 bases, leaving 7 bases of the junction unmatched. Germline assignment: CDR1 SGHTA and CDR2 FQGNSA.

Concerning this clonotype: A read error may be the cause here, since a much bigger clone is one base away. V gene TRBV20-1 combines with J gene TRBJ2-1, with D maybe TRBD1 (5 bases). The DNA end lines up better with TRBJ2-7; the J call may be wrong. The CDR3 runs 17 residues. Germline CDR1 DFQATT, CDR2 SNEGSKA (reference sequence). Here the CDR3 reads CSARLPPGAGYYNEQYF. In DNA, the CDR3 is TGCAGTGCTAGACTACCCCCTGGGGCAGGATATTACAATGAGCAGTACTTC.

The V gene is TRBV6-6, the J gene TRBJ2-1; D possibly corresponds to TRBD2 (6 bases). Germline V gene data show CDR1 as MNHNY and CDR2 as SVGAGI (reference sequence). The CDR3 spans 14 residues. The V end was cut by 7 bases, the J end by 6 bases, with 16 bases between. CDR3 amino acids: CASTVRDSTNEQFF. The CDR3 coding sequence is TGTGCCAGCACCGTCCGGGACTCTACCAATGAGCAGTTCTTC.

This sequence joins TRBV6-2 or TRBV6-3 and TRBJ1-2; a weak D match, TRBD1 (6 bases). V was pared by 6 bases and J by 5 bases, with 10 bases between. The germline gives CDR1 MNHEY, CDR2 SVGEGT. The CDR3 runs to 12 residues. The CDR3 region has the DNA TGTGCCAGCAGGGACAGCGCATATGGCTACACCTTC. The encoded protein is CASRDSAYGYTF.

This clonotype has a handful of counts. The chain has TRBV5-6 and TRBJ1-1; TRBD1 matches at 7 bases. Germline CDR1 reads SGHDT; CDR2 reads YYEEEE. This CDR3 has 15 residues. The J segment lost 2 bases and the V segment lost 4 bases, leaving 8 bases of the junction unmatched. Written as DNA, the CDR3 is TGTGCCAGCAGCGACCAGGGACAGATCAACACTGAAGCTTTCTTT. It translates to CASSDQGQINTEAFF.

The gene calls are TRBV14 and TRBJ2-2; D unresolved. Trimming took 3 bases from V and 5 from J, leaving 10 bases between them. The CDR3 consists of 14 residues. Germline V lookup: CDR1 SGHDN, CDR2 FVKESK. The CDR3 here is CASSQGTKTGELFF. The CDR3 region has the DNA TGTGCCAGCAGCCAGGGTACAAAAACCGGGGAGCTGTTTTTT.

The V call is TRBV6-2 or TRBV6-3, the J call TRBJ2-2; weak D call: TRBD1 (5 bases). Trimming took 4 bases from V and 0 from J, leaving 6 bases between them. The CDR3 covers 14 residues. CDR1 MNHEY and CDR2 SVGEGT come from the germline V gene. The CDR3 reads CASSSRANTGELFF. CDR3 DNA sequence: TGTGCCAGCAGTTCCAGGGCGAACACCGGGGAGCTGTTTTTT.

In this sample, this clonotype turned up a few times. The chain links TRBV20-1 to TRBJ1-2; 8 positions match TRBD1. The germline V gene has CDR1 DFQATT and CDR2 SNEGSKA (reference sequence). Losses at the gene ends were 7 bases for V and 4 bases for J; bases not matched to a gene: 8. This CDR3 is 13 amino acids long. The CDR3 sequence is CSGMGQDSYGYTF. The CDR3 DNA reads TGCAGTGGTATGGGACAGGACTCCTATGGCTACACCTTC.

V usage is TRBV7-9 and J usage is TRBJ2-1; D perhaps matches TRBD2 (6 bases). The J call is uncertain, as TRBJ2-7 better fits the DNA end. The germline CDR1 and CDR2 sequences are SEHNR and FQNEAQ (reference sequence). This CDR3 is 17 amino acids long. The CDR3 sequence is CASSRPGLRSSYNEQYF. The DNA of the CDR3 is TGTGCCAGCAGCCGCCCTGGACTAAGAAGCTCCTACAATGAGCAGTACTTC.

The genes are TRBV12-3 or TRBV12-4 and TRBJ1-1, with 8 bases identical to TRBD1. Trimming cost V 3 bases and J 4 bases; bases outside gene matches: 10. The CDR3 has 16 amino acids. The CDR3 is CASSFLQGGGFTEAFF. In DNA, the CDR3 is TGTGCCAGCAGTTTCCTACAGGGGGGAGGATTCACTGAAGCTTTCTTT.

This chain uses TRBV12-3 or TRBV12-4 with TRBJ1-1; 8 nucleotides line up with TRBD1. J was trimmed by 0 bases and V by 5 bases; bases with no gene match: 8. The CDR3 has 16 amino acids. For the CDR3, the DNA is TGTGCCAGCAGTAAGGGTGTGGACAGGGTGAACACTGAAGCTTTCTTT. It specifies CASSKGVDRVNTEAFF.

The genes are TRBV6-2 or TRBV6-3 and TRBJ2-7, with D perhaps TRBD1 (6 bases). CDR1 and CDR2 (germline): MNHEY, SVGEGT. The CDR3 has 14 residues. Trimming cost V 0 bases and J 7 bases, with 13 bases left between them. CDR3 in DNA: TGTGCCAGCAGTTACTCCGCAGGGGCGGGTGAGCAGTACTTC. As protein: CASSYSAGAGEQYF.

The rearrangement uses TRBV5-1 and TRBJ2-1, with TRBD1 identical over 12 bases. The J call may be in error: the DNA end matches TRBJ2-7 better. The CDR3 contains 18 residues. CDR1 SGHRS and CDR2 YFSETQ come from the germline V gene. CDR3 DNA sequence: TGCGCCACCCGTTCGGGACAGGGGGCAACAAGGGGCCACAATGAGCAGTACTTC. Protein product: CATRSGQGATRGHNEQYF.

The chain carries TRBV13 and TRBJ2-7; 9 nucleotides match TRBD1. Germline V gives CDR1 PRHDT, CDR2 FYEKMQ (reference sequence). This CDR3 region has 15 residues. The V and J ends lost 2 bases and 3 bases, in that order; junction bases with no gene match: 5. This chain's CDR3 is CASSLTWGQGYEQYF. The CDR3 region has the DNA TGTGCCAGCAGCTTAACCTGGGGACAGGGCTACGAGCAGTACTTC.

This clonotype has just a few counts. V usage is TRBV7-6 and J usage is TRBJ2-5; no clear D. This CDR3 has 12 amino acids. The V gene's germline CDR1 is SGHVS and CDR2 FNYEAQ. Trimming removed 6 bases from V and 4 bases from J, with 9 bases in between. The CDR3 region has the DNA TGTGCCAGCAGTAGATCGGTAGAGACCCAGTACTTC. Amino acid sequence: CASSRSVETQYF.

Points on this clonotype: This could be a read error, since a much larger clone is one nucleotide away. V usage is TRBV12-3 or TRBV12-4 and J usage is TRBJ1-4, with D possibly TRBD1 on 5 matching bases. There are 15 residues in the CDR3. CDR3 protein: CTSSEPGGFNEKLFF. The CDR3 DNA sequence: TGTACCAGCAGTGAGCCGGGGGGATTTAATGAAAAACTGTTTTTT.